One sample yielded the 25 T cell receptor beta chains listed below, sequenced in a study of T cells after yellow fever vaccination. Each CDR3 protein is one row after TCRdb ran MiXCR on the 5' RACE reads. The table shows over 300,000 distinct CDR3 sequences, with around 7% occurring only once. Sequencing used PBMCs, obtained around 45 days after the first yellow fever vaccination. The receptor set was obtained from a man aged 18 to 30 who received the YFV17D yellow fever vaccine.

This clonotype was detected only a few times. J is TRBJ1-5 and V is TRBV4-1, with D uncertain. This CDR3 spans 15 amino acids. Trimming removed 2 bases from V and 6 bases from J, with 14 bases in between. Germline V CDR1 and CDR2: MGHRA, YSYEKL. CDR3 nucleotide sequence: TGCGCCAGCAGCCAATTCGGTCATTCCGCTCAGCCCCAGCATTTT. It encodes CASSQFGHSAQPQHF.

V usage is TRBV5-1 and J usage is TRBJ2-7, with TRBD1 matching 10 bases. Germline V gives CDR1 SGHRS, CDR2 YFSETQ. The CDR3 runs to 18 residues. V dropped 0 bases and J dropped 0; count of bases not matched to a gene: 9. DNA of the CDR3: TGCGCCAGCAGCTTGGGGGACAGGGGCTTCCACAACTCCTACGAGCAGTACTTC. This sequence encodes CASSLGDRGFHNSYEQYF.

This clonotype came up a few times. The chain employs TRBV30 and TRBJ2-3; TRBD2 is a possible D gene (5 bases). This CDR3 is 13 amino acids long. Germline CDR1 and CDR2: GTSNPN and SVGIG (reference sequence). The germline V and J ends were trimmed by 3 bases and 4 bases, with 11 bases remaining between them. This CDR3 reads CAWRIGGADTQYF. In nucleotides, the CDR3 is TGTGCCTGGAGAATAGGAGGAGCAGATACGCAGTATTTT.

This clonotype appeared a few times. The chain carries TRBV7-2 and TRBJ1-2, with D possibly being TRBD1 (5 bases). The germline CDR1 and CDR2 sequences are SGHTA and FQGNSA. Trimming left V 4 bases short and J 4 bases short, with 16 bases between. The CDR3 covers 15 residues. The CDR3 protein is CASSWDRGRGYGYTF. As DNA, the CDR3 is TGTGCCAGCAGCTGGGACCGTGGAAGGGGCTATGGCTACACCTTC. The whole variable domain, remainder taken from reference TRBV7-2 and TRBJ1-2, is GAGVSQSPSNKVTEKGKDVELRCDPISGHTALYWYRQSLGQGLEFLIYFQGNSAPDKSGLPSDRFSAERTGGSVSTLTIQRTQQEDSAVYLCASSWDRGRGYGYTFGSGTRLTVV.

V usage is TRBV20-1 and J usage is TRBJ2-6; D unclear. CDR3 length: 12 amino acids. Germline-derived CDR1 and CDR2 are DFQATT and SNEGSKA (reference sequence). The CDR3 DNA is TGCGGTTCAACGGCTGGGGCCAACGTCCTGACTTTC. Translated, it gives CGSTAGANVLTF.

This clonotype was seen a few times. The V and J genes are TRBV12-3 or TRBV12-4 and TRBJ2-7; no clear D. The CDR3 sequence is 13 residues long. Trimming removed 3 bases at V and 7 bases at J, with 13 bases between. The DNA of the CDR3 is TGTGCCAGCAGTTTTAAGGCAGGCAGAGAGCAGTACTTC. Amino acid sequence: CASSFKAGREQYF.

This clonotype was recorded a few times. V usage is TRBV10-3 and J usage is TRBJ2-3; TRBD2 is a possible D gene (5 bases). The germline CDR1 and CDR2 sequences are ENHRY and SYGVKD. The CDR3 contains 14 residues. V lost 6 bases and J lost 6, with 16 bases in between. CDR3 residues: CAISLEGPRDTQYF. The CDR3, as DNA: TGTGCCATCAGCCTCGAGGGCCCCCGGGATACGCAGTATTTT.

The J gene is TRBJ2-6, the V gene TRBV28; D unclear. Germline CDR1 reads MDHEN; CDR2 reads SYDVKM. The CDR3 covers 20 residues. V lost 5 bases and J lost 0, with 23 bases in between. The CDR3 sequence is CASSPYIDGRTFSGANVLTF. In DNA form, the CDR3 reads TGTGCCAGCAGTCCATATATTGACGGACGGACGTTCTCTGGGGCCAACGTCCTGACTTTC.

This clonotype showed up just a few times. The rearrangement links TRBV7-8 to TRBJ2-2; weak D call: TRBD2 (8 bases). V was trimmed by 5 bases and J by 4 bases, leaving 17 bases between them. This CDR3 has 16 residues. Germline V lookup: CDR1 SGHVS, CDR2 FQNEAQ. This chain's CDR3 is CASSLGRGRVTGELFF. CDR3 in DNA: TGTGCCAGCAGCCTCGGGAGGGGGCGCGTCACCGGGGAGCTGTTTTTT.

This sequence joins TRBV20-1 and TRBJ2-7; TRBD1 matches at 10 bases. The CDR3 runs 17 residues. Germline V gene data show CDR1 as DFQATT and CDR2 as SNEGSKA (reference sequence). The ends lost 3 bases at V and 1 base at J; junction bases unmatched: 12. In DNA, the CDR3 is TGCAGTGCTAGGGGGACCGGGACAGGGGTTTCGTCCTACGAGCAGTACTTC. This translates into CSARGTGTGVSSYEQYF.

V usage is TRBV5-1 and J usage is TRBJ1-6; TRBD1 might be the D (5 bases). The CDR3 contains 13 residues. The germline V gene encodes CDR1 SGHRS and CDR2 YFSETQ. V shed 4 bases and J shed 10 bases, with 12 bases lying between them. This CDR3 reads CASSGARDSPLHF. The CDR3 region has the DNA TGCGCCAGCAGCGGGGCAAGAGACTCACCCCTCCACTTT.

The chain joins TRBV12-3 or TRBV12-4 to TRBJ2-5, with D possibly matching TRBD1 (6 bases). There are 14 residues in the CDR3. Trimming removed 1 base from V and 4 bases from J, with 10 bases in between. The CDR3 loop is CASSLVQGPETQYF. The CDR3, as DNA: TGTGCCAGCAGTTTAGTGCAGGGGCCAGAGACCCAGTACTTC.

This clonotype showed up many times. V and J are TRBV6-2 or TRBV6-3 and TRBJ2-7, with D tentatively TRBD2 (5 bases). The germline gives CDR1 MNHEY, CDR2 SVGEGT. The V end lost 2 bases, the J end lost 6 bases, and 14 bases lay between the germline ends. The CDR3 is made up of 14 amino acids. The CDR3 DNA sequence: TGTGCCAGCAGTTACCGGGATACTTTAGGCGAGCAGTACTTC. As protein: CASSYRDTLGEQYF.

This clonotype was seen only a few times. This chain links TRBV12-3 or TRBV12-4 with TRBJ1-2, with no clear D. This CDR3 has 13 residues. Trimming cost V 9 bases and J 1 base, with 12 bases left between them. The CDR3 sequence: CASQPPNNYGYTF. The CDR3, as DNA: TGTGCCAGTCAGCCGCCCAATAACTATGGCTACACCTTC.

The gene calls are TRBV24-1 and TRBJ2-5; perhaps TRBD2 as D (6 bases). V gave up 4 bases and J gave up 2 bases, with 7 bases separating them. The CDR3 runs 13 residues. The germline V gene encodes CDR1 KGHDR and CDR2 SFDVKD. As DNA, the CDR3 is TGTGCCACCAGTGACGGGGGTCAAGAGACCCAGTACTTC. This translates into CATSDGGQETQYF.

This clonotype was counted only a few times. The rearrangement joins TRBV6-1 to TRBJ1-5; 9 bases fit TRBD1. The CDR3 spans 16 residues. The germline CDR1 and CDR2 sequences are MNHNS and SASEGT. Trimming removed 6 bases from V and 2 bases from J; junction bases left unmatched: 8. The CDR3 DNA reads TGTGCCAGCAGCCCCACAGGGGGCAGTGGCAATCAGCCCCAGCATTTT. Its protein product is CASSPTGGSGNQPQHF.

This clonotype was counted many times. The J gene is TRBJ2-3, the V gene TRBV6-1; 11 bases match TRBD2. Germline CDR1 and CDR2: MNHNS and SASEGT. This CDR3 has 16 residues. The V and J ends lost 6 bases and 1 base, in that order; junction bases with no gene match: 6. Here the CDR3 reads CASRGTSGGRTDTQYF. For the CDR3, the DNA is TGTGCCAGCAGGGGAACTAGCGGGGGCCGCACAGATACGCAGTATTTT.

V gene TRBV4-2 combines with J gene TRBJ1-2; D may be TRBD1 (5 bases). V lost 2 bases and J 4 bases, leaving 32 bases between the germline ends. The CDR3 extends over 21 amino acids. CDR1 and CDR2 from the germline V gene are LGHNA and YNFKEQ. The CDR3 spells CASSQLLRASMRTPEGYGYTF. For the CDR3, the DNA is TGTGCCAGCAGCCAATTACTAAGGGCTTCCATGAGGACACCTGAAGGCTATGGCTACACCTTC.

This clonotype has a handful of counts. The chain has TRBV15 and TRBJ2-1, with D perhaps TRBD1 or TRBD2 (6 bases each). V lost 6 bases and J 4 bases, leaving 16 bases between the germline ends. The V gene's germline CDR1 is LNHNV and CDR2 YYDKDF (reference sequence). This CDR3 contains 15 residues. CDR3 DNA: TGTGCCACCAGGATTCCGGGGGCCTTATACAATGAGCAGTTCTTC. As protein: CATRIPGALYNEQFF.

A few counts support this clonotype. This chain joins TRBV25-1 and TRBJ2-1; D is tentatively TRBD1 or TRBD2 (5 bases each). Germline V gene lookup returns CDR1 MGHDK and CDR2 SYGVNS. The length of the CDR3 is 15 residues. Trimming took off 2 bases at V and 7 bases at J, with 15 bases between the two ends. The CDR3 spells CASSERASWGNEQFF. The CDR3 DNA reads as TGTGCCAGCAGTGAACGGGCTAGTTGGGGGAATGAGCAGTTCTTC.

In its sample, this clonotype was seen many times. The chain is built from TRBV7-6 and TRBJ1-2; D not resolved. V was clipped by 6 bases and J by 2 bases, with 7 bases between them. CDR3 length equals 12 residues. Germline V gives CDR1 SGHVS, CDR2 FNYEAQ. The CDR3 DNA follows: TGTGCCAGCAGTGGAGGCAACTATGGCTACACCTTC. Its protein product is CASSGGNYGYTF.

This clonotype was seen many times. The chain combines TRBV7-3 with TRBJ2-1, with TRBD1 matching 10 bases. The CDR3 totals 15 residues. Germline CDR1 is SGHTA and CDR2 is FQGTGA. V lost 2 bases and J lost 8; bases outside the gene matches: 6. For the CDR3, the DNA is TGTGCCAGCAGCTTATACGGGACAGGGGACGATGAGCAGTTCTTC. It yields the protein CASSLYGTGDDEQFF.

The table lists this clonotype with many counts. The chain carries TRBV20-1 and TRBJ2-5; D might be TRBD1 (5 bases). CDR1 is DFQATT and CDR2 is SNEGSKA in the germline V gene (reference sequence). The CDR3 extends over 12 amino acids. With 7 bases removed from V and 5 bases from J, the gap between germline ends came to 14 bases. The DNA for the CDR3 is TGCAGTGTCCCCTCGGCAGGGGAGACCCAGTACTTC. This encodes CSVPSAGETQYF.

The sample holds a few counts of this clonotype. This sequence joins TRBV7-2 and TRBJ2-2, with no clear D. Germline CDR1 and CDR2: SGHTA and FQGNSA. The CDR3 is made up of 13 amino acids. Between the trimmed V and J ends, which lost 3 bases and 1 base, there was a span of 3 bases. The CDR3 nucleotides read TGTGCCAGCAGCTTCGAGAACACCGGGGAGCTGTTTTTT. It is translated as CASSFENTGELFF. The full variable domain, its missing parts supplied by reference TRBV7-2 and TRBJ2-2, is GAGVSQSPSNKVTEKGKDVELRCDPISGHTALYWYRQSLGQGLEFLIYFQGNSAPDKSGLPSDRFSAERTGGSVSTLTIQRTQQEDSAVYLCASSFENTGELFFGEGSRLTVL.

The table lists this clonotype with a few counts. The V and J genes are TRBV6-1 and TRBJ2-6; D is undetermined. The V end was cut by 7 bases, the J end by 0 bases, with 4 bases between. The germline CDR1 and CDR2 sequences are MNHNS and SASEGT. CDR3 size: 13 residues. The CDR3 bases are TGTGCCAGCACCGACTCTGGGGCCAACGTCCTGACTTTC. This encodes CASTDSGANVLTF.